The rows below give T cell receptor beta chains drawn from one sample of a study of response to subunit inactivated influenza vaccine. TCRdb re-analysed the RT-PCR reads in MiXCR, keeping a single row per CDR3 protein. The table shows hundreds of thousands of distinct CDR3 sequences, with approximately 14% occurring only once. Sample: PBMCs from blood, taken approximately 12 days after vaccination. The receptors stem from a man in his fifties or sixties who received an inactivated influenza vaccine. Both conserved end residues are part of each CDR3. The D gene is left open where the match is weak. Clone size, where shown, is once, few, many, or a class for clones that have expanded.

J	D	V	size	CDR3	DNA
TRBJ1-6	NA	TRBV7-2	NA	CASSLEGLSNSPLHF	TGTGCCAGCAGCTTAGAGGGGCTGAGTAATTCACCCCTCCACTTT
TRBJ1-1	NA	TRBV29-1	few	CSGRVLNTEAFF	TGCAGCGGCAGAGTTTTGAACACTGAAGCTTTCTTT
TRBJ1-2	NA	TRBV4-2	NA	CASSPKSTDYNYGYTF	TGTGCCAGCAGCCCAAAATCAACCGATTATAACTATGGCTACACCTTC
TRBJ1-1	TRBD1	TRBV6-2/TRBV6-3	NA	CASSYTLGQGRRTEAFF	TGTGCCAGCAGTTACACCTTAGGACAGGGGAGACGAACTGAAGCTTTCTTT
TRBJ2-3	TRBD2	TRBV20-1	few	CSARDTGLAIYTQYF	TGCAGTGCTAGAGATACGGGACTAGCGATCTATACGCAGTATTTT
TRBJ2-3	TRBD2	TRBV9	many	CASSVGSGLITDTQYF	TGTGCCAGCAGCGTAGGTAGCGGGCTCATCACAGATACGCAGTATTTT
TRBJ2-5	TRBD2	TRBV6-2/TRBV6-3	few	CASSSVDRTSQETQYF	TGTGCCAGCAGTTCAGTTGACCGGACTAGCCAAGAGACCCAGTACTTC
TRBJ2-5	TRBD2	TRBV6-1	NA	CASSEWAGRAQETQYF	TGTGCCAGCAGTGAATGGGCAGGGAGGGCCCAAGAGACCCAGTACTTC
TRBJ2-5	TRBD1	TRBV7-2	few	CASSFGDRVQETQYF	TGTGCCAGCAGCTTCGGGGACAGGGTCCAAGAGACCCAGTACTTC
TRBJ1-6	TRBD1	TRBV5-1	once	CASSLAPSDRDRGSPLHF	TGCGCCAGCAGCTTGGCTCCTTCAGACCGGGACAGGGGTTCACCCCTCCACTTT
TRBJ2-7	TRBD1	TRBV20-1	few	CSALGQGDVGQYF	TGCAGTGCATTGGGACAGGGGGACGTGGGTCAGTACTTC
TRBJ2-5	NA	TRBV5-6	NA	CASMAGQGGETQYF	TGTGCCAGCATGGCGGGCCAGGGGGGAGAGACCCAGTACTTC
TRBJ2-4	NA	TRBV20-1	NA	CSARDAFKNIQYF	TGCAGTGCTAGGGACGCCTTCAAAAACATTCAGTACTTC
TRBJ2-4	NA	TRBV7-9	NA	CASSPHGVRVKNIQYF	TGTGCCAGCAGCCCCCATGGGGTGAGGGTCAAAAACATTCAGTACTTC
TRBJ2-3	TRBD2	TRBV7-2	few	CASSLGPSGISTDTQYF	TGTGCCAGCAGCTTAGGGCCTAGCGGGATTAGCACAGATACGCAGTATTTT
TRBJ2-3	NA	TRBV10-2	NA	CASSVVRASTDTQYF	TGCGCCAGCAGTGTGGTGAGGGCCAGCACAGATACGCAGTATTTT
TRBJ1-1	NA	TRBV10-3	few	CAISDPGRRTEAFF	TGTGCCATCAGTGACCCGGGACGTAGAACTGAAGCTTTCTTT
TRBJ2-2	TRBD2	TRBV5-1	few	CASSLKAGMYTGELFF	TGCGCCAGCAGCTTGAAAGCGGGAATGTACACCGGGGAGCTGTTTTTT
TRBJ2-1	NA	TRBV5-1	NA	CASSGDGLPYNEQFF	TGCGCCAGCAGCGGGGACGGCTTGCCCTACAATGAGCAGTTCTTC
TRBJ2-5	NA	TRBV29-1	few	CSGTHGQETQYF	TGCAGTGGAACCCACGGACAAGAGACCCAGTACTTC
TRBJ2-5	TRBD2	TRBV2	NA	CASSGLAGRSETQYF	TGTGCCAGCAGTGGACTAGCGGGGAGGTCTGAGACCCAGTACTTC
TRBJ2-5	TRBD1	TRBV20-1	NA	CSAREGTGEIVSQETQYF	TGCAGTGCTAGAGAGGGGACAGGGGAAATTGTTTCCCAAGAGACCCAGTACTTC
TRBJ2-2	NA	TRBV4-2	NA	CASSPTGTAGELFF	TGTGCCAGCAGCCCGACCGGGACCGCCGGGGAGCTGTTTTTT
TRBJ1-3	NA	TRBV7-8	NA	CASSLERQVPNTIYF	TGTGCCAGCAGCTTAGAGAGACAGGTTCCAAACACCATATATTTT
TRBJ1-1	TRBD1	TRBV20-1	few	CSARVSWTGRRLNTEAFF	TGCAGTGCTAGAGTCAGTTGGACAGGGAGAAGGTTGAACACTGAAGCTTTCTTT
TRBJ2-5	NA	TRBV4-3	few	CASSQGDLTYQETQYF	TGCGCCAGCAGCCAAGGGGACCTCACGTACCAAGAGACCCAGTACTTC
TRBJ2-3	NA	TRBV27	few	CASSLPAGAGDTQYF	TGTGCCAGCAGTTTACCGGCGGGGGCAGGAGATACGCAGTATTTT
TRBJ2-1	NA	TRBV6-2/TRBV6-3	few	CASSYRPPFDGGWRGNEQFF	TGTGCCAGCAGTTACCGGCCCCCATTTGATGGAGGGTGGCGGGGCAATGAGCAGTTCTTC
TRBJ2-2	NA	TRBV28	NA	CASSLPGFPGELFF	TGTGCCAGCAGTTTACCAGGGTTTCCCGGGGAGCTGTTTTTT
TRBJ2-7	NA	TRBV11-1	NA	CASSLAEGSPTHRSYEQYF	TGTGCCAGCAGCTTAGCGGAAGGCTCGCCAACCCATCGGTCCTACGAGCAGTACTTC
TRBJ1-1	TRBD1	TRBV2	many	CASSEIALDRGLENTEAFF	TGTGCCAGCAGTGAGATAGCGTTGGACAGGGGGCTGGAGAACACTGAAGCTTTCTTT
TRBJ1-1	TRBD1	TRBV27	few	CASSPRGPEAFF	TGTGCCAGCAGCCCCAGGGGGCCTGAAGCTTTCTTT
TRBJ2-7	NA	TRBV27	many	CASSLFPGQSYEQYF	TGTGCCAGCAGTTTATTCCCGGGACAAAGCTACGAGCAGTACTTC
TRBJ2-2	TRBD2	TRBV5-1	few	CASSPKAGVSYSGELFF	TGCGCCAGCAGTCCTAAAGCGGGAGTTAGTTATTCCGGGGAGCTGTTTTTT
TRBJ2-4	NA	TRBV5-5	few	CASSPGTSAIQYF	TGTGCCAGCAGCCCCGGGACGTCAGCCATTCAGTACTTC
TRBJ2-3	NA	TRBV5-1	many	CASSYRDPNTDTQYF	TGCGCCAGCAGCTACAGAGACCCAAACACAGATACGCAGTATTTT
TRBJ2-5	NA	TRBV5-1	NA	CASSFRTGGAAETQYF	TGCGCCAGCAGCTTCCGAACTGGGGGGGCAGCGGAGACCCAGTACTTC
TRBJ2-4	NA	TRBV12-3/TRBV12-4	few	CASSFLSGSALAKNIQYF	TGTGCCAGCAGTTTTTTATCCGGTAGCGCACTAGCCAAAAACATTCAGTACTTC
TRBJ2-1	NA	TRBV7-8	many	CASSSIERGEQFF	TGTGCCAGCAGCTCAATAGAGAGAGGTGAGCAGTTCTTC
TRBJ1-2	NA	TRBV7-9	NA	CASSFQGTHGYTF	TGTGCCAGCAGCTTTCAGGGAACCCATGGCTACACCTTC